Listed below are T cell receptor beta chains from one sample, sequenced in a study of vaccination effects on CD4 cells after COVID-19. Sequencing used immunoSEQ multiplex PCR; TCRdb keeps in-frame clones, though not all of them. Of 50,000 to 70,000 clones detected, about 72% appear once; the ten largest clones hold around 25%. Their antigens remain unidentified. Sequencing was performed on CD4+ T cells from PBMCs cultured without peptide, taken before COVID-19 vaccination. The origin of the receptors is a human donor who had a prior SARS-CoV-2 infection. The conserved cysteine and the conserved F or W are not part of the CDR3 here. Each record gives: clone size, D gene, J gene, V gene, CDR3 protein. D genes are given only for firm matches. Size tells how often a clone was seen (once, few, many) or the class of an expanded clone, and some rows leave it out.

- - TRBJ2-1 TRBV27 ASSFRARSSYNEQF
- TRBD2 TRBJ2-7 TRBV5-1 ASSPDLLAGRVREQY
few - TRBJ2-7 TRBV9 ASSVDINSYEQY
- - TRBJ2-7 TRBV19 ASSPKPDGSYEQY
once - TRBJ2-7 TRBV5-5 ASSAPPSGGPYEQY
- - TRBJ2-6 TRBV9 ASSPRWGDSGANVLT
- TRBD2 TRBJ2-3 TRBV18 ASSPLAGGPADTQY
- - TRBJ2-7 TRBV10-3 AIQPRGGSSDEQY
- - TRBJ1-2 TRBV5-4 ASSRDPRVGYGYT
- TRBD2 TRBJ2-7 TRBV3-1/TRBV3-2 ASSQGAGGYEQY
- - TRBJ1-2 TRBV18 ASSHTKGVANYGYT
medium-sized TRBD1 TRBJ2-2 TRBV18 ASSRPGQGATGELF
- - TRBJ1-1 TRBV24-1 ATCPERLNTEAF
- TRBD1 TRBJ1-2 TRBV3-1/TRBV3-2 ASSQGPGGQNYGYT
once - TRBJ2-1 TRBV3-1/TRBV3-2 ASSSRDRNEQF
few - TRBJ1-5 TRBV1 TSSQGQMVNQPQH
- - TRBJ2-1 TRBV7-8 ASSNRVYNEQF
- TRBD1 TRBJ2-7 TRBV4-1 ASSQPGQESLRQY
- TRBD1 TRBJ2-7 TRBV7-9 ASSSRDSPYEQY
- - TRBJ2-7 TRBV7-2 ASSLALQEVREQY
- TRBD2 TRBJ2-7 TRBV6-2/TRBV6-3 ASSSLGTSGRARGWYEQY
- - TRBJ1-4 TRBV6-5 ASSYSIYATNEKLF
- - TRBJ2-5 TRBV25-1 ASSDRTVQETQY
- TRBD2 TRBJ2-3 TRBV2 ASSGLAGVTDTQY
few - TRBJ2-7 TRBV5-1 ASSLGFGALSSYEQY
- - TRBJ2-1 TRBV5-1 ASSLAIPGSYNEQF
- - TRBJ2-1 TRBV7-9 ASSTSRGQIGYNEQF